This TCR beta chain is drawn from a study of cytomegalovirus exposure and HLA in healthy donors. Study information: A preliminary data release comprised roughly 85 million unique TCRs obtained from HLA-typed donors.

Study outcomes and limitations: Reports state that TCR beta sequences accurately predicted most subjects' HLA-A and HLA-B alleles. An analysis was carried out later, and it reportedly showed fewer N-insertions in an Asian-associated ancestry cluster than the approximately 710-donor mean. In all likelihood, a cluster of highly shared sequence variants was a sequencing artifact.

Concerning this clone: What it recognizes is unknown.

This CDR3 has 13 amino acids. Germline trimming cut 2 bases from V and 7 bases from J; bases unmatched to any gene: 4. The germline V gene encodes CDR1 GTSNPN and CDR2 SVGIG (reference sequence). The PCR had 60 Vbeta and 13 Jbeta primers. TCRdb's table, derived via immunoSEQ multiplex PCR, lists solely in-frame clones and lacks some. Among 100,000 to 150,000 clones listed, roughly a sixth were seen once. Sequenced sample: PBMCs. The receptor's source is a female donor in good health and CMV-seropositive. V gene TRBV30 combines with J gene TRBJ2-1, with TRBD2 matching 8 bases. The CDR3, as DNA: TGTGCCTGGAGTCCGGGACTAGTAAATGAGCAGTTCTTC. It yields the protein CAWSPGLVNEQFF.